Following are 26 T cell receptor beta chains from one sample sequenced in a study of vaccination and CD4 T cells after COVID-19. These receptors' targets are unknown. Indicated treatment: roughly 10-day PBMC culture with coronavirus spike peptide pools or control peptides (ViraFEST assay). CD4+ T cells that had been cultured provided DNA sequenced with the Oncomine TCR Beta short-read assay. Each CDR3 protein is one row after TCRdb ran MiXCR on the PCR reads. This sample has about 18,000 distinct CDR3 sequences, with about three fifths found just once. The sample taken for sequencing was CD4+ T cells from blood, cultured in vitro. The receptor set was obtained from a human donor who had recovered from COVID-19.

This clonotype was seen only a few times. The chain couples TRBV27 to TRBJ2-2; the D call may be TRBD1 or TRBD2 (5 bases each). Trimming removed 6 bases at V and 6 bases at J, with 5 bases between. This CDR3 region has 11 residues. The germline gives CDR1 MNHEY, CDR2 SMNVEV (reference sequence). The CDR3, as DNA: TGTGCCAGCAGGGGGGCCGGGGAGCTGTTTTTT. Residues: CASRGAGELFF.

The chain joins TRBV7-8 to TRBJ2-5, with a tentative D call TRBD2 (5 bases). The CDR3 runs 15 residues. In germline, CDR1 is SGHVS, CDR2 FQNEAQ. V lost 4 bases, J lost 7 bases, and 19 bases lay in between. The CDR3 loop is CASSYPRTAGGTQYF. The CDR3 nucleotides are TGTGCCAGCAGCTACCCTCGGACTGCGGGTGGGACCCAGTACTTC.

The chain joins TRBV5-8 to TRBJ1-1, with D tentatively TRBD1 (5 bases). The CDR3 totals 13 residues. Trimming stripped 1 base from V and 6 bases from J, with 10 bases between. Germline V lookup: CDR1 SGHTS, CDR2 YDEGEE. DNA for the CDR3: TGTGCCAGCAGCTTGCAGGGTACCGCTGAAGCTTTCTTT. Amino acid sequence: CASSLQGTAEAFF.

This clonotype was picked up a small number of times. The chain combines TRBV11-2 with TRBJ2-7; 15 nucleotides line up with TRBD2. This CDR3 has 16 amino acids. V gave up 3 bases and J gave up 4 bases; unmatched junction bases: 4. In germline, CDR1 is SGHAT, CDR2 FQNNGV. CDR3 in amino acids: CASSLGGTSGRYEQYF. CDR3 DNA sequence: TGTGCCAGCAGCTTGGGTGGGACTAGCGGGAGGTACGAGCAGTACTTC.

This clonotype came up a few times. This rearrangement joins TRBV18 to TRBJ2-3; TRBD1 might be the D (6 bases). The CDR3 has 14 amino acids. Germline V gene sequence: CDR1 KGHSH, CDR2 LQKENI. V gave up 6 bases and J gave up 0 bases, with 10 bases separating them. The CDR3 bases are TGTGCCAGCTCCTGGACAGAGAGCACAGATACGCAGTATTTT. As protein: CASSWTESTDTQYF.

The chain is built from TRBV4-1 and TRBJ2-3; no definite D call. Germline V gene lookup returns CDR1 MGHRA and CDR2 YSYEKL. Trimming removed 0 bases from V and 0 bases from J, with 7 bases in between. The CDR3 contains 15 residues. In nucleotides, the CDR3 is TGCGCCAGCAGCCAAGATCCTTCTAGCACAGATACGCAGTATTTT. Protein product: CASSQDPSSTDTQYF.

The chain is built from TRBV30 and TRBJ1-2; D call uncertain. The CDR3 is 11 residues long. Trimming stripped 5 bases from V and 8 bases from J, with 12 bases between. CDR1 is GTSNPN, CDR2 SVGIG, per germline (reference sequence). The chain's CDR3 is CAWASFGGYTF. The CDR3 DNA reads TGTGCCTGGGCCTCCTTTGGGGGCTACACCTTC. Full variable domain (outside the CDR3, taken from reference TRBV30 and TRBJ1-2): SQTIHQWPATLVQPVGSPLSLECTVEGTSNPNLYWYRQAAGRGLQLLFYSVGIGQISSEVPQNLSASRPQDRQFILSSKKLLLSDSGFYLCAWASFGGYTFGSGTRLTVV.

The chain couples TRBV6-1 to TRBJ2-5; 10 nucleotides agree with TRBD1. CDR3 length: 16 amino acids. The V gene end was trimmed by 2 bases and the J gene end by 4 bases; junction bases not matched to a gene: 7. Per germline, CDR1 MNHNS and CDR2 SASEGT. The CDR3 coding sequence is TGTGCCAGCAGTGAAAGGCTCGGACAGGGGGTAGAGACCCAGTACTTC. This codes for CASSERLGQGVETQYF.

The chain joins TRBV7-8 to TRBJ2-1; the match to TRBD1 covers 9 bases. The germline gives CDR1 SGHVS, CDR2 FQNEAQ. Trimming cost V 5 bases and J 3 bases; bases outside gene matches: 5. The CDR3 is made up of 15 amino acids. CDR3 sequence: CASSPLTGGYNEQFF. CDR3 nucleotides: TGTGCCAGCAGCCCACTGACAGGGGGCTACAATGAGCAGTTCTTC.

J is TRBJ1-2 and V is TRBV6-5, with D unclear. The germline gives CDR1 MNHEY, CDR2 SVGAGI. V shed 2 bases and J shed 6 bases, with 10 bases lying between them. The CDR3 runs to 13 residues. The CDR3 loop reads CASSYGQADGYTF. The CDR3, as DNA: TGTGCCAGCAGTTACGGGCAGGCTGATGGCTACACCTTC.

J is TRBJ2-2 and V is TRBV5-1, with 9 bases lining up with TRBD1. CDR3 length: 15 residues. Trimming cost V 4 bases and J 6 bases; bases outside gene matches: 7. Germline V CDR1 and CDR2: SGHRS, YFSETQ. CDR3 loop: CASSTGQGIAGELFF. In DNA, the CDR3 is TGCGCCAGCAGCACCGGACAGGGGATTGCCGGGGAGCTGTTTTTT.

The rearrangement links TRBV18 to TRBJ2-1, with 11 bases lining up with TRBD1. From germline, CDR1 is KGHSH and CDR2 LQKENI. CDR3 length equals 17 residues. V lost 0 bases, J lost 0 bases, and 1 base stayed unmatched. CDR3 sequence: CASSPPGTGGSYNEQFF. CDR3 in DNA: TGTGCCAGCTCACCACCAGGGACAGGGGGCTCCTACAATGAGCAGTTCTTC.

The CDR3 DNA is TGCAGCGGTACTTCAGCGGACCAAGAGACCCAGTACTTC. It encodes CSGTSADQETQYF. The genes are TRBV29-1 and TRBJ2-5; D may be TRBD2 (5 bases). The CDR3 sequence is 13 residues long. Trimming stripped 7 bases from V and 0 bases from J, with 12 bases between. Germline V gives CDR1 SQVTM, CDR2 ANQGSEA.

This clonotype is labeled large. The chain links TRBV15 to TRBJ2-7; the match to TRBD2 covers 9 bases. The V gene end was trimmed by 6 bases and the J gene end by 6 bases; junction bases not matched to a gene: 15. CDR3 length: 16 residues. The germline V gene encodes CDR1 LNHNV and CDR2 YYDKDF (reference sequence). DNA for the CDR3: TGTGCCACCAGGCCTGACGCGCTAGCGGGGACCGGCGAGCAGTACTTC. Translating it yields CATRPDALAGTGEQYF.

The sample holds a few counts of this clonotype. The rearrangement links TRBV7-8 to TRBJ2-1; 9 bases are shared with TRBD2. With 0 bases clipped from V and 3 bases from J, the junction kept 3 bases outside the gene matches. Germline CDR1 reads SGHVS; CDR2 reads FQNEAQ. The CDR3 sequence is 16 residues long. In DNA, the CDR3 is TGTGCCAGCAGCTTAGCCTTTAGCGGGGGCTACAATGAGCAGTTCTTC. As protein: CASSLAFSGGYNEQFF.

V usage is TRBV2 and J usage is TRBJ2-3, with 11 nucleotides matching TRBD2. CDR1 and CDR2 (germline): SNHLY, FYNNEI. J lost 4 bases, V lost 6 bases, and 9 bases had no gene match. The CDR3 length is 16 residues. DNA for the CDR3: TGTGCCAGCAGACAACTAGCGGGAGTAAGCCCAGATACGCAGTATTTT. Amino acid sequence: CASRQLAGVSPDTQYF.

The V gene is TRBV24-1, the J gene TRBJ2-3; 10 bases match TRBD1. The germline V gene encodes CDR1 KGHDR and CDR2 SFDVKD. This CDR3 has 17 amino acids. J gave up 2 bases and V 3 bases, and 7 bases lay outside the gene matches. The CDR3: CATSDAPGTGATDTQYF. The CDR3 DNA is TGTGCCACCAGTGATGCACCCGGGACAGGGGCCACAGATACGCAGTATTTT.

The chain is built from TRBV6-1 and TRBJ1-5, with a possible D match to TRBD1 (5 bases). V lost 5 bases and J lost 3, with 14 bases in between. Germline CDR1 MNHNS, CDR2 SASEGT. This CDR3 has 15 amino acids. The CDR3 is CASSLPGLNNQPQHF. The CDR3 coding sequence is TGTGCCAGCAGTCTGCCGGGACTGAACAATCAGCCCCAGCATTTT.

V and J are TRBV28 and TRBJ2-7; 8 nucleotides match TRBD1. With V trimmed by 6 bases and J by 4 bases, 8 bases remained unmatched. Germline V gene lookup returns CDR1 MDHEN and CDR2 SYDVKM. The CDR3 loop spans 14 amino acids. The CDR3 nucleotides are TGTGCCAGCAGCGGGACAGGACAATTTTACGAGCAGTACTTC. Its protein product is CASSGTGQFYEQYF.

Here the CDR3 DNA reads TGCAGCACATCGGACGGTGCAGATACGCAGTATTTT. It yields the protein CSTSDGADTQYF. V is TRBV29-1 and J is TRBJ2-3; D not certain. From germline, CDR1 is SQVTM and CDR2 ANQGSEA. The CDR3 is 12 residues long. V shed 8 bases and J shed 4 bases, with 13 bases lying between them.

J is TRBJ2-5 and V is TRBV7-9; 10 bases align to TRBD2. There are 16 residues in the CDR3. Looked up from germline, CDR1 is SEHNR and CDR2 is FQNEAQ (reference sequence). With V trimmed by 3 bases and J by 5 bases, 9 bases remained unmatched. CDR3 coding DNA: TGTGCCAGCAGCTTTGGGCTAGCGGGAGAAAGGGAGACCCAGTACTTC. Amino acid sequence: CASSFGLAGERETQYF.

J is TRBJ1-1 and V is TRBV20-1; maybe TRBD1 (6 bases). Looked up from germline, CDR1 is DFQATT and CDR2 is SNEGSKA (reference sequence). The ends were cut back, 5 bases at V and 5 bases at J, with 18 bases in the middle. The CDR3 contains 14 residues. CDR3 nucleotide sequence: TGCAGTGCTCTTAGGGGGGAGGGGGGTACTGAAGCTTTCTTT. Protein product: CSALRGEGGTEAFF.

The chain uses TRBV5-4 and TRBJ1-6; 10 bases line up with TRBD1. The CDR3 loop spans 14 amino acids. Germline V lookup: CDR1 SGHNT, CDR2 YYREEE (reference sequence). Trimming removed 3 bases from V and 8 bases from J; junction bases left unmatched: 2. CDR3 sequence (DNA): TGTGCCAGCAGCTATGGACAGGGGGATTCACCCCTCCACTTT. It is translated as CASSYGQGDSPLHF.

In its sample, this clonotype was seen a few times. The chain recombines TRBV11-3 with TRBJ2-7; 8 bases fit TRBD1. The J segment lost 3 bases and the V segment lost 3 bases, leaving 4 bases of the junction unmatched. The CDR3 is 14 residues long. The germline V gene encodes CDR1 SGHNT and CDR2 YENEEA. The CDR3 loop is CASSLTGVSYEQYF. CDR3 coding DNA: TGTGCCAGCAGCTTGACAGGGGTAAGCTACGAGCAGTACTTC.

The V gene is TRBV30, the J gene TRBJ1-2; D perhaps matches TRBD1 (6 bases). The CDR3 runs to 12 residues. Germline-derived CDR1 and CDR2 are GTSNPN and SVGIG (reference sequence). V lost 7 bases and J 4 bases, leaving 13 bases between the germline ends. This CDR3 reads CALLGTTYGYTF. The CDR3 DNA sequence: TGTGCCTTATTAGGGACAACCTATGGCTACACCTTC.

This chain uses TRBV24-1 with TRBJ1-2; the match to TRBD1 covers 11 bases. Germline CDR1 KGHDR, CDR2 SFDVKD. The CDR3 contains 15 residues. Trimming took 4 bases from V and 3 from J; bases not matched to a gene: 3. Here the CDR3 DNA reads TGTGCCACCAGTGACGGACAGGGGGCTGACTATGGCTACACCTTC. Translated, it gives CATSDGQGADYGYTF.